This T cell receptor (beta chain) is from a study of blood T cell repertoires in COVID-19. Study context: From T cells, B-cell-depleted T cells, or PBMCs came the material, which was cDNA or gDNA.

V was shortened by 8 bases and J by 0 bases, with 14 bases between the two germline ends. From germline, CDR1 is MNHEY and CDR2 SMNVEV (reference sequence). This CDR3 contains 16 residues. Study processing details: Reference gene primer amplification gave nucleated cell count estimates. Some clones are missing from TCRdb's copy, which holds only in-frame ones; the method was immunoSEQ multiplex PCR. That table furnishes V, J and clone size, whereas the DNA furnished D and trimming. The sample contains about 160,000 clones, about 83% of which appear only once. The chain uses TRBV27 and TRBJ1-6; D unresolved. The specimen sequenced was peripheral blood. This clonotype was sampled from a woman in her 70s with COVID-19, enrolled during active disease. CDR3 DNA sequence: TGTGCCAGCGCGCCGGGAGCAAGCTCCTATAATTCACCCCTCCACTTT. Its translation is CASAPGASSYNSPLHF.